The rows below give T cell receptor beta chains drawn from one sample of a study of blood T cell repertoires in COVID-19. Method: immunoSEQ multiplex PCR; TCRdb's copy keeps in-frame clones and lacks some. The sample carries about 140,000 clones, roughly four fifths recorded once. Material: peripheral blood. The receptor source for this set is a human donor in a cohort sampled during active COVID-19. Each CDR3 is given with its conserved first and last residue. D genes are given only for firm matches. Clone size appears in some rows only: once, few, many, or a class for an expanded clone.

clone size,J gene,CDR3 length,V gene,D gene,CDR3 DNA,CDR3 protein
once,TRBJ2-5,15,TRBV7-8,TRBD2,TGTGCCAGCAGGTCTAGCGGGGGGGCGACAGAGACCCAGTACTTC,CASRSSGGATETQYF
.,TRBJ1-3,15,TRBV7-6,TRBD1,TGTGCCAGCAGCTTAATACAGGGGGCTGGAAACACCATATATTTT,CASSLIQGAGNTIYF
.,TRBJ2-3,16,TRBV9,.,TGTGCCAGCAGCAACAAGCGGTCCCCTAGCACAGATACGCAGTATTTT,CASSNKRSPSTDTQYF
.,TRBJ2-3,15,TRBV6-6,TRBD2,TGTGCCAGCAGGCGGACTAGCGGCCCCACAGATACGCAGTATTTT,CASRRTSGPTDTQYF
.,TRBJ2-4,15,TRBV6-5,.,TGTGCCAGCAGTTACTCTCCAGGGGCCAAAAACATTCAGTACTTC,CASSYSPGAKNIQYF
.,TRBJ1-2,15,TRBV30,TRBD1,TGTGCCTGGAGTGCAGGGACAGGAGGAATCTATGGCTACACCTTC,CAWSAGTGGIYGYTF
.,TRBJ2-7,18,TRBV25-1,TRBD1,TGTGCCAGCAGTGAATGGTTGAGAAGGGACAGGAGTACTTACGAGCAGTACTTC,CASSEWLRRDRSTYEQYF
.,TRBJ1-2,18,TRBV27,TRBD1,TGTGCCAGCAGTTTAAGGGTGGAGGTCGGGACAGGGCCTTATGGCTACACCTTC,CASSLRVEVGTGPYGYTF
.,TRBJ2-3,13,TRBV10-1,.,TGCGCCAGCAGTCGGGACTCCACAGATACGCAGTATTTT,CASSRDSTDTQYF
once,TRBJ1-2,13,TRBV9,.,TGTGCCAGCAGCGGCTGGCGGAGCTATGGCTACACCTTC,CASSGWRSYGYTF
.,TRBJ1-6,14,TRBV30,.,TGTGCCTGGATGAGGGCAGGAGGTAGTGCACCCCTCCACTTT,CAWMRAGGSAPLHF
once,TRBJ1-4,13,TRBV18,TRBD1,TGTGCCAGCTCGCCGGGACAGAATGAAAAACTGTTTTTT,CASSPGQNEKLFF
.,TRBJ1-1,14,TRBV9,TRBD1,TGTGCCAGCAGCGCGGAGGGGGCTGAGACTGAAGCTTTCTTT,CASSAEGAETEAFF
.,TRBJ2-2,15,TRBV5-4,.,TGTGCCAGCAGCTTGGACAGCCACGACACCGGGGAGCTGTTTTTT,CASSLDSHDTGELFF
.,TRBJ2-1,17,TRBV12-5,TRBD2,TGTGCTAGTGGTTTGTCCCATTCGGCGGGGGCCTACAATGAGCAGTTCTTC,CASGLSHSAGAYNEQFF
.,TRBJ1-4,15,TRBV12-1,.,TGTGCCAGCAGCTCCAGGGGATTGACTAATGAAAAACTGTTTTTT,CASSSRGLTNEKLFF
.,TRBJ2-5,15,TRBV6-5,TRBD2,TGTGCCAGCACTTCCAGCGGGGGGTTACAAGAGACCCAGTACTTC,CASTSSGGLQETQYF
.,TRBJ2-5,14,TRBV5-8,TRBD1,TGTGCCAGCAGCTCCGACAGGGACGAAGAGACCCAGTACTTC,CASSSDRDEETQYF
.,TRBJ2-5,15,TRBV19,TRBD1,TGTGCCAGTAGGGACAGGGGCGCGGTTGGGGAGACCCAGTACTTC,CASRDRGAVGETQYF
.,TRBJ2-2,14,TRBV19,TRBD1,TGTGCCTCTAGCCCCGGGACAGTGCCCGGGGAGCTGTTTTTT,CASSPGTVPGELFF
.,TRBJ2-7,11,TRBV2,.,TGTGCCAGCACTTTTGCCTACGAGCAGTACTTC,CASTFAYEQYF
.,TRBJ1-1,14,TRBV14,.,TGTGCCAGCAGCCAAGTATCCGGGAACACTGAAGCTTTCTTT,CASSQVSGNTEAFF
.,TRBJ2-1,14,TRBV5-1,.,TGCGCCAGCAGCTTGAGCGGCTCCTACAATGAGCAGTTCTTC,CASSLSGSYNEQFF
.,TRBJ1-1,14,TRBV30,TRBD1,TGTGCCTGGAGTGGTGGGACAGGGGTCACTGAAGCTTTCTTT,CAWSGGTGVTEAFF
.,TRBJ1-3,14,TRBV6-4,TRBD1,TGTGCCAGCAGACCGGGACAGGGGGCAAACACCATATATTTT,CASRPGQGANTIYF
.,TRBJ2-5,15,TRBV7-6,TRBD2,TGTGCCAGCAGCGAAGGGACTAGCGCCTCAGAGACCCAGTACTTC,CASSEGTSASETQYF
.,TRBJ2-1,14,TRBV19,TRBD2,TGTGCCAGTAGTATTGGGCGGGGGGCTTTTGAGCAGTTCTTC,CASSIGRGAFEQFF
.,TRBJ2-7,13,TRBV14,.,TGTGCCAGCAGCCGGGCCTTTGCCTACGAGCAGTACTTC,CASSRAFAYEQYF
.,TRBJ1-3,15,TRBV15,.,TGTGCCACCCGCAGGGGCGTCCGCTCTGGAAACACCATATATTTT,CATRRGVRSGNTIYF
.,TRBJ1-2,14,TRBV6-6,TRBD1,TGTGCCAGCAGTACTACACAGGGGGCTCGTGGCTACACCTTC,CASSTTQGARGYTF
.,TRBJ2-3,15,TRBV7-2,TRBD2,TGTGCCAGCAGCCGTAGCGGGGTTGGCACAGATACGCAGTATTTT,CASSRSGVGTDTQYF
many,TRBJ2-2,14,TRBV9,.,TGTGCCAGCAGCTTCGTACAGGATGGCGGGGAGCTGTTTTTT,CASSFVQDGGELFF
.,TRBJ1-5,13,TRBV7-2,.,TGTGCCAGCAGCTCCAGCGAGTCGTTGGCCCAGCATTTT,CASSSSESLAQHF
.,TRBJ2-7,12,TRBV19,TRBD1,TGTGCCAGTAGTGTCGGGACAGACGAGCAGTACTTC,CASSVGTDEQYF
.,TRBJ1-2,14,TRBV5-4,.,TGTGCCAGCAGCTCTCCGACAGAGATCTATGGCTACACCTTC,CASSSPTEIYGYTF
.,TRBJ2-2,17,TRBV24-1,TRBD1,TGTGCCACAAGCCTTTCCGGGACAGGGGGAAACACCGGGGAGCTGTTTTTT,CATSLSGTGGNTGELFF
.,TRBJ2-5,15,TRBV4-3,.,TGCGCCAGCAGCCAAGATCGCGGGCCGACAGAGACCCAGTACTTC,CASSQDRGPTETQYF
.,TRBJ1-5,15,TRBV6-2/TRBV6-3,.,TGTGCCAGCAGTTACTCGTTGGCAGTCAATCAGCCCCAGCATTTT,CASSYSLAVNQPQHF
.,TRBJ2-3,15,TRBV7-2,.,TGTGCCAGCAGCCCCGACCGGGGGTACACAGATACGCAGTATTTT,CASSPDRGYTDTQYF
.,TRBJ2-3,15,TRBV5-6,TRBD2,TGTGCCAGCAGGGTGGGCGGGGGTTTCACAGATACGCAGTATTTT,CASRVGGGFTDTQYF
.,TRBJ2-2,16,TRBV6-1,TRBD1,TGTGCCAGCAGTGAAGCGCTAGGACAGGGCACCGGGGAGCTGTTTTTT,CASSEALGQGTGELFF
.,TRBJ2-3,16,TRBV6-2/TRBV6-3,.,TGTGCCAGCAGTTACCTGAGGGAGGAGTTGGCAGATACGCAGTATTTT,CASSYLREELADTQYF
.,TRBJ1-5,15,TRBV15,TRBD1,TGTGCCACCAGCAGAGAAAGGGGGCCCAATCAGCCCCAGCATTTT,CATSRERGPNQPQHF
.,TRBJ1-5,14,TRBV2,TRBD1,TGTGCCAGCAGTGAATTTAGGGGGCAGCAGCCCCAGCATTTT,CASSEFRGQQPQHF
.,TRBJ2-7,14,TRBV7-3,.,TGTGCCAGCAGCTTAGACAGGTTCTCCTACGAGCAGTACTTC,CASSLDRFSYEQYF
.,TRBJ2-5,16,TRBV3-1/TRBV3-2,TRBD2,TGTGCCAGCAGCCAAAATAGCGGGGCTGGCTGGGAGACCCAGTACTTC,CASSQNSGAGWETQYF